This T cell receptor (beta chain) derives from a study of post-analysis software for immune sequencing data. As for the study in general: There were relapsing-remitting, secondary progressive and progressive-relapsing multiple sclerosis among the disease courses included.

As regards this clonotype: The antigen remains unidentified.

Whole-study findings and limits: Co-batched samples clustered tightly together by F measure. Significantly lower normalized Chao1 diversity was seen in multiple sclerosis patients than in controls.

Every TCR beta cDNA library bore unique molecular identifiers. About 500,000 cDNA molecules were obtained per 1 to 10 million input T cells. A single record per CDR3 protein comes from TCRdb applying MiXCR to the PCR reads. The sample lists about 770,000 distinct CDR3 sequences, approximately 44% seen once, with around 4.7% in the top ten. The source of this sequence is a girl aged 10 to 17 with multiple sclerosis. What was sequenced was blood.

CDR3: CASSTRQRTDTQYF. CDR3 bases: TGTGCCAGCAGCACCCGACAGAGAACAGATACGCAGTATTTT. V usage is TRBV9 and J usage is TRBJ2-3; D possibly corresponds to TRBD1 (5 bases). V lost 4 bases, J lost 3 bases, and 12 bases lay in between. CDR1 and CDR2 (germline): SGDLS, YYNGEE. The length of the CDR3 is 14 residues.